This TCR beta chain was recorded in a study of Graves' ophthalmopathy and Graves' hyperthyroidism. Study-wide results and caveats: The model flagged ophthalmopathy progression at about 71% sensitivity and about 72% specificity.

Per germline, CDR1 DFQATT and CDR2 SNEGSKA (reference sequence). The CDR3 sequence is 12 residues long. Deletions cut 5 bases from V and 7 bases from J, with 14 bases between. Using RNA transcripts, the TCR beta CDR3 regions were amplified. RT-PCR with HTBI primers came first, then second-round multiplex PCR. From the multiplex PCR reads, TCRdb called clonotypes with MiXCR, one entry per CDR3 protein. The sample contains about 1.2 million distinct CDR3 sequences, around a third of which appear only once. Details on this clonotype: Its antigen is not identified.

The sample comprised peripheral blood or thyroid tissue (not recorded which). This sequence was found in an adult man with Graves' hyperthyroidism. The gene calls are TRBV20-1 and TRBJ1-2; perhaps TRBD1 as D (6 bases). CDR3 region: CSASDRLAGYTF. In DNA form, the CDR3 reads TGCAGTGCTTCAGACAGGCTAGCTGGCTACACCTTC.